This T cell receptor (beta chain) was recorded in a study of low-dose radiotherapy and immunotherapy resistance in tumors. Regarding time point: after trial treatment. Treatment described: LDRT plus nivolumab, ipilimumab, low-dose cyclophosphamide and aspirin (RACIN trial). Every donor was treated with nivolumab, ipilimumab, aspirin, low-dose cyclophosphamide and also low-dose radiotherapy. This clonotype has a count of ten or more. CDR1 is SGHRS and CDR2 is YFSETQ in the germline V gene. CDR3 length: 14 amino acids. The V end was cut by 0 bases, the J end by 6 bases, with 10 bases between. Alpha and beta chains were covered, as first-strand cDNA relied on TRAV- and TRBV-specific primers. A constant-region primer paired with the V-primer adapter amplified TCRs over about 20 PCR cycles. In vitro transcription served to amplify the isolated mRNA. Each CDR3 protein is one row after TCRdb ran MiXCR on the reads. The data show around 80,000 distinct CDR3 sequences, with 15% to 20% seen just once and approximately 1.5% held by the top ten.

The source material was PBMCs, sampled after low-dose radiotherapy plus immunotherapy. The genes are TRBV5-1 and TRBJ2-1; the D is unclear. The receptor comes from a male donor with prostate cancer. In DNA form, the CDR3 reads TGCGCCAGCAGCTTGGGACACGAAAGCAATGAGCAGTTCTTC. Translating it yields CASSLGHESNEQFF.